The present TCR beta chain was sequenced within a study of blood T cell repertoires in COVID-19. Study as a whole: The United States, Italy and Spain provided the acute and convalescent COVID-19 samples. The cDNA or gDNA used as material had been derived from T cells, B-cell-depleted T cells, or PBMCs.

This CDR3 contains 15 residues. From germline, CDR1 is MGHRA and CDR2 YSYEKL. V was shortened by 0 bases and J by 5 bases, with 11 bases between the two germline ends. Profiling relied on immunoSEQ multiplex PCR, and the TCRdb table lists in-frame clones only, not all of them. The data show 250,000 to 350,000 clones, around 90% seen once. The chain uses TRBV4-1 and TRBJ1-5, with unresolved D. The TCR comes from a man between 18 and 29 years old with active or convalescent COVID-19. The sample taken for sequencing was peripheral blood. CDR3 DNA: TGCGCCAGCAGCCAAGACGCCCACGGGGATCAGCCCCAGCATTTT. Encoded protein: CASSQDAHGDQPQHF.